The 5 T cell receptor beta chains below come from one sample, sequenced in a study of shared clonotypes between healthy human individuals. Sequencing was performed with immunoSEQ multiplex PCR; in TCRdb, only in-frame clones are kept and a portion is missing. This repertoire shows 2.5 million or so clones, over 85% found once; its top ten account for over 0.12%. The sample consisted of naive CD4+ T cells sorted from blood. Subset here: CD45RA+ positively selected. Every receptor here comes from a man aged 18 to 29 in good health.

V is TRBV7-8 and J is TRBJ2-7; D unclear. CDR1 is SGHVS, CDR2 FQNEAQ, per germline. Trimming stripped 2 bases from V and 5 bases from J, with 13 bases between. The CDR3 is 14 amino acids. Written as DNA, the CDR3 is TGTGCCAGCAGCTTAAGACCGGCTAGGGACGAGCAGTACTTC. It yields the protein CASSLRPARDEQYF.

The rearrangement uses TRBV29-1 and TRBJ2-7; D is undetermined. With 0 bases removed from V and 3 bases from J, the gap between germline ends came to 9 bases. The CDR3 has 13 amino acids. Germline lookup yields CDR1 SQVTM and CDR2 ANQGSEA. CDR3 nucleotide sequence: TGCAGCGTTGAAGACGTCGGCAGCTACGAGCAGTACTTC. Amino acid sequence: CSVEDVGSYEQYF.

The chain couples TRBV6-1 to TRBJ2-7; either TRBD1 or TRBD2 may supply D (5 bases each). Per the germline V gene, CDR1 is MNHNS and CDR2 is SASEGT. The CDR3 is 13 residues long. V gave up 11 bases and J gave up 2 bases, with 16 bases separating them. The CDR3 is CASSRRDPYEQYF. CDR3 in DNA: TGTGCCTCCTCTAGAAGGGACCCCTACGAGCAGTACTTC.

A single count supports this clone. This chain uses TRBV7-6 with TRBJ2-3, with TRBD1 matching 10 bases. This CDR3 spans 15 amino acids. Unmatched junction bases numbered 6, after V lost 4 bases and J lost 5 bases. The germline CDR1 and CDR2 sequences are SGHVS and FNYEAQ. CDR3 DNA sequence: TGTGCCAGCAGCTCCGGGACAGGGGTGAAAGATACGCAGTATTTT. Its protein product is CASSSGTGVKDTQYF.

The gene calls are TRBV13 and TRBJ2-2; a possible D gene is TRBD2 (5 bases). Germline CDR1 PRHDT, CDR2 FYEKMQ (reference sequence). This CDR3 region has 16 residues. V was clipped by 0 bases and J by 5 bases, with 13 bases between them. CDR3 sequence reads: CASSLGLTSRTGELFF. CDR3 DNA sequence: TGTGCCAGCAGCTTAGGCCTAACTAGTAGGACCGGGGAGCTGTTTTTT.